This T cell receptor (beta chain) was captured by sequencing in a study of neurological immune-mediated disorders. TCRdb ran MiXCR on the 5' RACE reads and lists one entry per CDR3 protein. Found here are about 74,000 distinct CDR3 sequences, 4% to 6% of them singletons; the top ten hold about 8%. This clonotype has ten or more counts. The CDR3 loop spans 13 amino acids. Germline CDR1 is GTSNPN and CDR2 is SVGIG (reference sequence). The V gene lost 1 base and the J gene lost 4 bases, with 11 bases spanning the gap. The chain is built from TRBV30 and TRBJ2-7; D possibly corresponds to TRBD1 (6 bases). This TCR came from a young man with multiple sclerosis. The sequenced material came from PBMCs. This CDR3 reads CAWSELGGYEQYF. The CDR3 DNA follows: TGTGCCTGGAGTGAACTAGGGGGTTACGAGCAGTACTTC.